The rows below give T cell receptor beta chains drawn from one sample of a study of blood T cells in healthy people across ages. TCRdb re-derived calls from the 5' RACE reads in MiXCR, one entry per CDR3 protein. The sample yields nearly 1 million distinct CDR3 sequences, 45% to 60% seen once. The specimen sequenced was blood. Source of these receptors: a woman aged 55-69 years in good health. The CDR3 runs from the conserved cysteine through the conserved F or W. D genes are given only for firm matches. Expanded clones get a size class; other rows say once, few or many, or leave the size out.

clone_size	cdr3_length	v_call	j_call	d_call	cdr3_nt	cdr3_aa
.	14	TRBV4-1	TRBJ2-7	.	TGCGCCAGCAGCCTCCAGGACAGTAACTACGAGCAGTACTTC	CASSLQDSNYEQYF
few	16	TRBV7-7	TRBJ2-7	.	TGTGCCAGCAGCCCAAGGTGGTGGGAGCCACGCTACGAGCAGTACTTC	CASSPRWWEPRYEQYF
.	15	TRBV18	TRBJ2-3	TRBD2	TGTGCCAGCTCACAGCTAGCGGCTAGCACAGGTACGCAGTATTTT	CASSQLAASTGTQYF
.	17	TRBV20-1	TRBJ2-1	TRBD2	TGCAGTGCTAGCCCGGGACTAGCGGGCAGGGCCGACAATGAGCAGTTCTTC	CSASPGLAGRADNEQFF
many	13	TRBV12-3/TRBV12-4	TRBJ1-2	TRBD1	TGTGCCAGCAGCCCAGGGGGCAACTATGGCTACACCTTC	CASSPGGNYGYTF
few	17	TRBV7-2	TRBJ1-6	TRBD1	TGTGCCAGCAGCCCGAGGGGGACAGCCGAAAATAATTCACCCCTCCACTTT	CASSPRGTAENNSPLHF
.	16	TRBV6-5	TRBJ2-5	TRBD2	TGTGCCAGCAGTTACTCCGGACTAGCGGGCCATGGGACCCAGTACTTC	CASSYSGLAGHGTQYF
.	16	TRBV2	TRBJ1-4	TRBD1	TGTGCCAGCAGCTTTTTCGGACAGGGGACTAATGAAAAACTGTTTTTT	CASSFFGQGTNEKLFF
.	14	TRBV7-9	TRBJ2-5	.	TGTGCCAGCAGCAGGGGAGGACAGGCAGAGACCCAGTACTTC	CASSRGGQAETQYF
.	15	TRBV20-1	TRBJ2-1	TRBD1	TGCAGTGCTAAAAGGGGGCGAAGCTCCTACAATGAGCAGTTCTTC	CSAKRGRSSYNEQFF
few	15	TRBV7-8	TRBJ1-2	.	TGTGCCAGCAGCCCTCCAATTCCCTTCAGCTATGGCTACACCTTC	CASSPPIPFSYGYTF
.	17	TRBV7-2	TRBJ2-7	TRBD2	TGTGCCAGAATAGTTTGGCTAGCGGGAGGTCCCTCCTACGAGCAGTACTTC	CARIVWLAGGPSYEQYF
.	13	TRBV19	TRBJ2-5	.	TGTGCCAGTAGTAACGGGGGCTCAGGGACCCAGTACTTC	CASSNGGSGTQYF
once	14	TRBV20-1	TRBJ2-1	.	TGCAGTGCTAGTGGGGACGGAACCTACAATGAGCAGTTCTTC	CSASGDGTYNEQFF
.	15	TRBV28	TRBJ1-5	TRBD1	TGTGCCAGCAGTTTCGGCACAGGGGGAGAACGGCCCCAGCATTTT	CASSFGTGGERPQHF
.	14	TRBV27	TRBJ2-7	.	TGTGCCACCCAGATGGGGGGTAGGGGGTATGAGCAGTACTTC	CATQMGGRGYEQYF
.	13	TRBV20-1	TRBJ1-1	.	TGCAGTGCTGGCAGACAGTTGAACACCGAAGCTTTCTTT	CSAGRQLNTEAFF
.	14	TRBV27	TRBJ2-7	.	TGTGCCAGCAGTTTACCAGGGAACGCCTACGAGCAGTACTTC	CASSLPGNAYEQYF
.	14	TRBV5-1	TRBJ1-2	TRBD1	TGCGCCAGCAGCTTACAGGGGGCCCTCTATGGCTACACCTTC	CASSLQGALYGYTF
few	14	TRBV29-1	TRBJ2-3	.	TGCAGCGTTGAGGTCCCGCCGGGGGCAGATACGCAGTATTTT	CSVEVPPGADTQYF
few	14	TRBV7-2	TRBJ2-7	.	TGTGCCAGCAGCAGTGCGGGCCCTTTTGACGAGCAGTACTTC	CASSSAGPFDEQYF
few	14	TRBV2	TRBJ2-5	.	TGTGCCAGCGTCGGGATTGAGGGGCAAGAGACCCAGTACTTC	CASVGIEGQETQYF
.	17	TRBV20-1	TRBJ2-6	.	TGCAGTGCTAGTCCTGGCCGGGCACCGGCTGGGGCCAACGTCCTGACTTTC	CSASPGRAPAGANVLTF
few	19	TRBV5-1	TRBJ2-1	TRBD2	TGCGCCAGCAGCTTGGTGCCAGGGTTTGGGACTAGCGGATTCAATGAGCAGTTCTTC	CASSLVPGFGTSGFNEQFF
.	17	TRBV7-3	TRBJ2-1	.	TGTGCCAGCAGCTTACTGCCTGACGCTAGAACATACAATGAGCAGTTCTTC	CASSLLPDARTYNEQFF
.	17	TRBV28	TRBJ2-1	.	TGTGCCAGCAGTTTGATTAGGCAGGGCCTCTATACCTACGAGCAGTTCTTC	CASSLIRQGLYTYEQFF
few	15	TRBV20-1	TRBJ2-3	TRBD2	TGCAGTGCCGGAAAAGCGGGAGGAACTACAGATACGCAGTATTTT	CSAGKAGGTTDTQYF
.	13	TRBV11-2	TRBJ1-2	.	TGTGCCAGCAGCCATAATTCTAACTATGGCTACACCTTC	CASSHNSNYGYTF
few	17	TRBV12-3/TRBV12-4	TRBJ2-6	.	TGTGCCAGCAGTTTTAACAGCCCGATCTCTGGGGCCAACGTCCTGACTTTC	CASSFNSPISGANVLTF
few	16	TRBV20-1	TRBJ2-1	TRBD2	TGCAGTGCCCCTCCTAGCGGGAGGTTAATCTTCAATGAGCAGTTCTTC	CSAPPSGRLIFNEQFF
.	13	TRBV20-1	TRBJ2-5	TRBD1	TGCAGTGCTTATACAGGGGGCCAGGAGACCCAGTACTTC	CSAYTGGQETQYF
.	13	TRBV29-1	TRBJ2-5	.	TGCAGCGTTGAATTACAGGGTTTTTCGGCGCAGTACTTC	CSVELQGFSAQYF
many	13	TRBV30	TRBJ2-6	.	TGTGCCTGGAGGACCTCTGGGGCCAACGTCCTGACTTTC	CAWRTSGANVLTF
.	11	TRBV29-1	TRBJ2-2	.	TGCAGCGTTGAGGGTACCGGGGAGCTGTTTTTT	CSVEGTGELFF
.	12	TRBV7-6	TRBJ2-7	.	TGTGCCAGCAGCTTATTCGAGGGCCTGTTGTACTTC	CASSLFEGLLYF
.	17	TRBV7-9	TRBJ2-3	TRBD1	TGTGCCAGCAGCCCCCGGACAGGTCGATTGGGCACAGATACGCAGTATTTT	CASSPRTGRLGTDTQYF
.	13	TRBV28	TRBJ2-7	.	TGTGCCAGCCTTCAACAGGACTCCTACGAGCAGTACTTC	CASLQQDSYEQYF
few	15	TRBV12-3/TRBV12-4	TRBJ2-3	TRBD1	TGTGCCAGCAGGAAACAGGGGGCTTCCACAGATACGCAGTATTTT	CASRKQGASTDTQYF
.	16	TRBV5-5	TRBJ1-5	.	TGTGCCAGCAGCTTGGTATGGGGACAATTTGATCAGCCCCAGCATTTT	CASSLVWGQFDQPQHF
few	11	TRBV4-3	TRBJ2-7	.	TGCGCCAGCAGCCACAATAACGAGCAGTACTTC	CASSHNNEQYF
.	17	TRBV11-1	TRBJ2-5	TRBD2	TGTGCCAGCAGCTCGGGACTAGCGGGAGGAGGGCAAGAGACCCAGTACTTC	CASSSGLAGGGQETQYF
.	14	TRBV11-2	TRBJ2-5	.	TGTGCCAGCAGACCTGGGACGTTCCAAGAGACCCAGTACTTC	CASRPGTFQETQYF
.	13	TRBV7-9	TRBJ2-5	.	TGTGCCAGCAGCTCGTACGAGCAAGAGACCCAGTACTTC	CASSSYEQETQYF
.	15	TRBV14	TRBJ1-2	TRBD1	TGTGCCAGCAGCCTAGGACAGGGATGGGACTATGGCTACACCTTC	CASSLGQGWDYGYTF